The 3 T cell receptor beta chains reported below all come from one sample, sequenced in a study of T-cell reconstitution after alpha-beta-depleted transplantation in children. Researchers prepared the TCRbeta library using unique molecular identifiers, the study reports. TCRdb reanalysed the PCR reads using MiXCR and keeps one entry per CDR3 protein. The repertoire includes about 540,000 distinct CDR3 sequences, roughly 18% of them detected once, and around 3.3% sits in the top ten. This material consisted of PBMCs from the stem cell graft donor, taken from the stem cell graft. Receptors were obtained from a human donor who donated a stem cell graft to a child with acute lymphoblastic leukemia.

The table lists this clonotype with a few counts. The chain links TRBV29-1 to TRBJ2-2; 9 positions agree with TRBD1. The length of the CDR3 is 13 residues. Germline CDR1 reads SQVTM; CDR2 reads ANQGSEA. The V and J ends lost 5 bases and 5 bases, in that order; junction bases with no gene match: 3. In DNA form, the CDR3 reads TGCAGCGTTAGACAGGGGGGGACCGGGGAGCTGTTTTTT. Translated: CSVRQGGTGELFF.

The genes are TRBV5-5 and TRBJ2-1, with TRBD2 matching over 8 bases. The germline V gene encodes CDR1 SGHKS and CDR2 YYEKEE (reference sequence). Trimming took 7 bases from V and 3 from J; bases not matched to a gene: 6. The CDR3 is 14 residues long. CDR3 region: CASEKRESYNEQFF. DNA for the CDR3: TGTGCCAGCGAAAAGCGGGAGAGCTACAATGAGCAGTTCTTC.

There are a few counts of this clonotype. V is TRBV5-1 and J is TRBJ2-7, with D tentatively TRBD1 (6 bases). V lost 3 bases and J lost 3, with 10 bases in between. This CDR3 comprises 13 residues. CDR1 and CDR2 (germline): SGHRS, YFSETQ. CDR3 nucleotides: TGCGCCAGCAGCTCCGGACAGCACTACGAGCAGTACTTC. Translating gives CASSSGQHYEQYF.